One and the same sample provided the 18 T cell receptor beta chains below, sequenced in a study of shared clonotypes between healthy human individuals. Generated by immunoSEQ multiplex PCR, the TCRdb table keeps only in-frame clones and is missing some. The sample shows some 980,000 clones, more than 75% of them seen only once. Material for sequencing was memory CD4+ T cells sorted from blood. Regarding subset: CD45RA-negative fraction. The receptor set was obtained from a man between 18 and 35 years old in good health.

DNA of the CDR3: TGTGCCAGTAATTACGGGCGAGCGAACTATGGCTACACCTTC. Protein sequence: CASNYGRANYGYTF. The chain links TRBV19 to TRBJ1-2; D is unclear. From germline, CDR1 is LNHDA and CDR2 SQIVND (reference sequence). CDR3 length: 14 amino acids. With 7 bases removed from V and 2 bases from J, the gap between germline ends came to 14 bases.

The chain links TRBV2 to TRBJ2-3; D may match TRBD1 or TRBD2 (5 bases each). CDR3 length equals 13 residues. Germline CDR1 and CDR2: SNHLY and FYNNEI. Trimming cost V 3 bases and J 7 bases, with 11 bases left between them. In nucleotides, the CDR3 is TGTGCCAGCAGTGACGGGGCCAAAAATACGCAGTATTTT. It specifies CASSDGAKNTQYF.

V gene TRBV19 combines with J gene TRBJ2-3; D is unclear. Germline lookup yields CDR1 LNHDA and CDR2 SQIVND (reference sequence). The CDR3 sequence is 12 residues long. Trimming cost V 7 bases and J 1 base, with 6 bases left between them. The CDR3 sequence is CASNRGTDTQYF. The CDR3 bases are TGTGCCAGTAATAGGGGCACAGATACGCAGTATTTT.

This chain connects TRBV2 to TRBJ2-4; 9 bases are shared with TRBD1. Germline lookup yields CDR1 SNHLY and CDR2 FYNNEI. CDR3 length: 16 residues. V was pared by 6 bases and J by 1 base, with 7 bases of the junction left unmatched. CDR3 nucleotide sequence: TGTGCCAGCAGCCGTGGGACAGGGACTGCCAAAAACATTCAGTACTTC. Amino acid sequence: CASSRGTGTAKNIQYF.

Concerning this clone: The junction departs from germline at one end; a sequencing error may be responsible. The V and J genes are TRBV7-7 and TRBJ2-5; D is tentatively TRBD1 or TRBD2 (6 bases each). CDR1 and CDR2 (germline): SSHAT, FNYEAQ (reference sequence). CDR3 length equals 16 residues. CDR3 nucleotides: TGTGCTAGCAGCGAAAGCGGGCAGGGGCTAGGGGAGACCCAGTACTTC. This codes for CASSESGQGLGETQYF.

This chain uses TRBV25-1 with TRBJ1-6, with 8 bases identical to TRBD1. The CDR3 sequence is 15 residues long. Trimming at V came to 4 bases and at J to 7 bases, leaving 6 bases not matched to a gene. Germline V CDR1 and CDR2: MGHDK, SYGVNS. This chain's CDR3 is CASSGPGGGNSPLHF. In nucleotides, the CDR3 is TGTGCCAGCAGTGGCCCAGGGGGCGGGAATTCACCCCTCCACTTT. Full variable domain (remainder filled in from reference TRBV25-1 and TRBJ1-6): EADIYQTPRYLVIGTGKKITLECSQTMGHDKMYWYQQDPGMELHLIHYSYGVNSTEKGDLSSESTVSRIRTEHFPLTLESARPSHTSQYLCASSGPGGGNSPLHFGNGTRLTVT.

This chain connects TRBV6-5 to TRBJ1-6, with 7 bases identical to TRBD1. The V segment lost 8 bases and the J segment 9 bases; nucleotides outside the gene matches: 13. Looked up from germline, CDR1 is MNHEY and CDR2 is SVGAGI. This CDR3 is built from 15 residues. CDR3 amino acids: CASSRGRQGASPLHF. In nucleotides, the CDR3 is TGTGCCAGCTCTCGGGGGAGACAGGGAGCTTCACCCCTCCACTTT.

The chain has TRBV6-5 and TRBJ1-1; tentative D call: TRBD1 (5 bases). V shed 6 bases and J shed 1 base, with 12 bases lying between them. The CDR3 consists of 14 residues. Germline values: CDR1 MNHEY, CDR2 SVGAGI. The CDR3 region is CASSPQGANTEAFF. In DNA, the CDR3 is TGTGCCAGCAGCCCCCAAGGGGCGAACACTGAAGCTTTCTTT.

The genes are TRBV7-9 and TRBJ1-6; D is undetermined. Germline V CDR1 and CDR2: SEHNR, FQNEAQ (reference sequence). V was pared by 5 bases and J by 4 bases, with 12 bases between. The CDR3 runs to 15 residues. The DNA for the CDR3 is TGTGCCAGCAGCCCCGAGTGGGATTATAATTCACCCCTCCACTTT. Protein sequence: CASSPEWDYNSPLHF. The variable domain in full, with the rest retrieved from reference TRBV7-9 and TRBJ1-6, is DTGVSQNPRHKITKRGQNVTFRCDPISEHNRLYWYRQTLGQGPEFLTYFQNEAQLEKSRLLSDRFSAERPKGSFSTLEIQRTEQGDSAMYLCASSPEWDYNSPLHFGNGTRLTVT.

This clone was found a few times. The CDR3 reads CASSAQGVVYEQYF. The DNA of the CDR3 is TGTGCCAGCAGCGCACAGGGGGTGGTCTACGAGCAGTACTTC. V is TRBV7-8 and J is TRBJ2-7, with 8 bases that match TRBD1. Losses at the gene ends were 5 bases for V and 3 bases for J; bases not matched to a gene: 6. The CDR3 length is 14 residues. CDR1 SGHVS and CDR2 FQNEAQ come from the germline V gene.

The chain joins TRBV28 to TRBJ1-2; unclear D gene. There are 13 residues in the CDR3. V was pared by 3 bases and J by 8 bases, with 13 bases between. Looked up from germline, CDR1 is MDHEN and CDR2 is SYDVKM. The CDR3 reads CASSFPDLLGYTF. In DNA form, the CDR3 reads TGTGCCAGCAGTTTTCCCGACCTCCTCGGCTACACCTTC.

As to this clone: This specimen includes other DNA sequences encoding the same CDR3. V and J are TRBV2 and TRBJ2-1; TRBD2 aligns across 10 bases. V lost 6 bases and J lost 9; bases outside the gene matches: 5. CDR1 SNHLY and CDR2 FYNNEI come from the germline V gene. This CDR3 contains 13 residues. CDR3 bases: TGTGCCAGCAGGCTAGCGGGAGAGGGTGAGCAGTTCTTC. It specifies CASRLAGEGEQFF.

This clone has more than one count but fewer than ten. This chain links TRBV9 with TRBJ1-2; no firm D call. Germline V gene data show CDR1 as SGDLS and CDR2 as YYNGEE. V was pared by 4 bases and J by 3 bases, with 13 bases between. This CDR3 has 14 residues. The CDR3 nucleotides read TGTGCCAGCAGCCCGACCGTGGTAGACTATGGCTACACCTTC. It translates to CASSPTVVDYGYTF.

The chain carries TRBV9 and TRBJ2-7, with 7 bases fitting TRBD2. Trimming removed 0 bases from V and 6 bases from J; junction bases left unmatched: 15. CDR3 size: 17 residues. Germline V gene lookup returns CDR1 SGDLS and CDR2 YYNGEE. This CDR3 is CASSVGGSGWPAGEQYF. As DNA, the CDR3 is TGTGCCAGCAGCGTAGGTGGTAGCGGGTGGCCCGCCGGCGAGCAGTACTTC.

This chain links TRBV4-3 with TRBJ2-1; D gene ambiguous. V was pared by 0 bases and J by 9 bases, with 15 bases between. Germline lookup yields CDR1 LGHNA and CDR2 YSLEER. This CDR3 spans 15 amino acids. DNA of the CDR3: TGCGCCAGCAGCCAAGATTTGCTAGAATTCGGTGAGCAGTTCTTC. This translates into CASSQDLLEFGEQFF.

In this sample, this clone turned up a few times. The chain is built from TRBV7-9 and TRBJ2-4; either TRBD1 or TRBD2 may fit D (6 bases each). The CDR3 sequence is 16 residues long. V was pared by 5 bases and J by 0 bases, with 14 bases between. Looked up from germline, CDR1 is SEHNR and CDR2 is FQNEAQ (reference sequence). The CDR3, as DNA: TGTGCCAGCAGCCGAAGGGGGGCGGAAGCCAAAAACATTCAGTACTTC. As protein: CASSRRGAEAKNIQYF. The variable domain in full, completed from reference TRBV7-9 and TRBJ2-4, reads DTGVSQNPRHKITKRGQNVTFRCDPISEHNRLYWYRQTLGQGPEFLTYFQNEAQLEKSRLLSDRFSAERPKGSFSTLEIQRTEQGDSAMYLCASSRRGAEAKNIQYFGAGTRLSVL.

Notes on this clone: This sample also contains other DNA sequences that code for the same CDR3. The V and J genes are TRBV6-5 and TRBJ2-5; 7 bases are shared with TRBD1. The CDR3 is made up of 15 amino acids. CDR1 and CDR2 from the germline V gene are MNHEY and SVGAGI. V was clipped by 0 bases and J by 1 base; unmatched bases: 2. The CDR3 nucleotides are TGTGCCAGCAGTTACTCCTACAGGGGCCAAGAGACCCAGTACTTC. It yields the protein CASSYSYRGQETQYF.

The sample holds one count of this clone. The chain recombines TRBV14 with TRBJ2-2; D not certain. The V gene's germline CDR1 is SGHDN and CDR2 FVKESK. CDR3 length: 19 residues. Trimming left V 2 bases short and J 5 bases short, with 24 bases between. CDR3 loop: CASSQSMGFRVKRTGELFF. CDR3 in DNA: TGTGCCAGCAGCCAATCGATGGGGTTCCGGGTCAAGAGGACCGGGGAGCTGTTTTTT.